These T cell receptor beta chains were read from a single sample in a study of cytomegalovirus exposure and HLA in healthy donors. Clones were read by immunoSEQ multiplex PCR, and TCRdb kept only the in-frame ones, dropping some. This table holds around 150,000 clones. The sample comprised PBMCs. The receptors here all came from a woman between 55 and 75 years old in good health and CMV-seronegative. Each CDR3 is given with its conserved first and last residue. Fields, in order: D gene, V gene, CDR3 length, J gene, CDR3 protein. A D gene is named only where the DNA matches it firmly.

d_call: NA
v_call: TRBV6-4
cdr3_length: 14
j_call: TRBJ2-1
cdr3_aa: CASSRTPGYNEQFF

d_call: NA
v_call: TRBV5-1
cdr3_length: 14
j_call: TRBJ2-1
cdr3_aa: CASSLESSYNEQFF

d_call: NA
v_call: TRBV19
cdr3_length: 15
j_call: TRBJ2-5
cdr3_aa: CASSHQGTAPETQYF

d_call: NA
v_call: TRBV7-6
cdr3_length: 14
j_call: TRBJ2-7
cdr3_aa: CASSPGQFRREQYF

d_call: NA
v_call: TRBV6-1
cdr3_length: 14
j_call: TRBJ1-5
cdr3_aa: CASSEGTGGQPQHF

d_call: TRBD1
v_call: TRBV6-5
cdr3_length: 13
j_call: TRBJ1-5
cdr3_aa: CATRDRGNQPQHF

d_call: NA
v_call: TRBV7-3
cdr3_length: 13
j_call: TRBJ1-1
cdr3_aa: CASSFDVLGEAFF

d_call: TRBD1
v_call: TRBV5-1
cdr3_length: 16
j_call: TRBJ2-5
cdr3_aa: CASSLAGPRQGQTQYF

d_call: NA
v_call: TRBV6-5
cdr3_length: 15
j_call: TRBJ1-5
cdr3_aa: CASSYSRGGNQPQHF

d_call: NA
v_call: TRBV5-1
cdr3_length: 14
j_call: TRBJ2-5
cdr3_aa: CASSLTGGEETQYF

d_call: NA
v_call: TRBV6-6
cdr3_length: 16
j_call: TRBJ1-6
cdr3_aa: CASSYSARADNSPLHF

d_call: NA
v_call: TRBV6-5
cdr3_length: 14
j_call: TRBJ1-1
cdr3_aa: CASTQTVGAGKAFF

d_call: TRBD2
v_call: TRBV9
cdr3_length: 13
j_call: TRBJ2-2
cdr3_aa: CARGGANTGELFF

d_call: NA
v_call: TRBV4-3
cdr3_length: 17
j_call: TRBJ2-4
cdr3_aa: CASSQDRWEQDLNIQYF

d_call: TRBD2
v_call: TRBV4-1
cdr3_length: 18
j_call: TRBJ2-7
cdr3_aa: CASSQGPILSGTAYEQYF

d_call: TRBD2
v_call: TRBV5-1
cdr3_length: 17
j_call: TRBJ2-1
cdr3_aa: CASSSGWEGSSYNEQFF

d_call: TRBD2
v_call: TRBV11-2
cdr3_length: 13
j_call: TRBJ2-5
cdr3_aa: CASPSGMRETQYF

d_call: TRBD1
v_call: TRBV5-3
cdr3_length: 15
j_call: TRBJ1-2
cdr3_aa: CARSRGTEGAYGYTF

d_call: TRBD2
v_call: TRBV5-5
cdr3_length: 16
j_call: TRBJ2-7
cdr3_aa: CASSLPTSGTLYEQYF

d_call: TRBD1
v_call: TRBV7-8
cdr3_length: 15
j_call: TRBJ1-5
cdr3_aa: CASCPGTGAYQPQHF

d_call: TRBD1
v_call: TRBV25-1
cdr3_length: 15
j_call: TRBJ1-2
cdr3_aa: CASSSPGQSYYGYTF

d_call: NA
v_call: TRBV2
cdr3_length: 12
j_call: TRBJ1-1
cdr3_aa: CASSFTGSEAFF

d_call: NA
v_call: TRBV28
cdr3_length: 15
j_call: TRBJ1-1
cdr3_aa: CASSPHGLLNTEAFF

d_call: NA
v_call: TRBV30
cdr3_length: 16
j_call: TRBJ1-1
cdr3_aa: CAWNPLLEGVRTEAFF

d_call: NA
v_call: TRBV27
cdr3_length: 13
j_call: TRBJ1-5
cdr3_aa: CASSLSRWQPQHF

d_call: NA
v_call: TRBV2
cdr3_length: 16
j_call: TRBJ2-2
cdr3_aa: CASSVPAGSNTGELFF

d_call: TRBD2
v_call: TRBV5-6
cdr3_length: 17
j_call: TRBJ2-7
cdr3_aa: CASSFSSLAGSSYEQYF

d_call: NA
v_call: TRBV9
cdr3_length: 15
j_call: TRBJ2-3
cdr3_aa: CASSVVADRTDTQYF

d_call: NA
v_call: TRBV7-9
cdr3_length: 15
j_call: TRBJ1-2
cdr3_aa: CASSLVSAGPYGYTF

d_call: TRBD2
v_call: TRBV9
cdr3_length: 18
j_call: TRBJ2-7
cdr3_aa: CASSVAAVPSGGTYEQYF

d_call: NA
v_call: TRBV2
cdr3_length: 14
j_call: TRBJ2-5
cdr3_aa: CASSENRDQETQYF

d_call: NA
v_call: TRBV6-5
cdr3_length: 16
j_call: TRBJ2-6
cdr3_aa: CASSYTTLSGANVLTF

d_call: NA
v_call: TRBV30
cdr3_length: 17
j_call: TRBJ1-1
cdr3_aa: CAWSVLGSGRGNTEAFF

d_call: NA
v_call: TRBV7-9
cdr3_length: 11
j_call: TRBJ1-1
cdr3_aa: CASSTDTEAFF

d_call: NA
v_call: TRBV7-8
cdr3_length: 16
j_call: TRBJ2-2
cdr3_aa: CASSSRPPGDTGELFF

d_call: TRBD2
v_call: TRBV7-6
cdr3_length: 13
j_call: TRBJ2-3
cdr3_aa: CASSLTSGGTQYF

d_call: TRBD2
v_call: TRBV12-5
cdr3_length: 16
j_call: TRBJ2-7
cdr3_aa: CASGFYYQREGGEQYF